The T cell receptor beta chain described here comes from a study of T-cell reconstitution after alpha-beta-depleted transplantation in children. Regarding the study as a whole: There were some patients whose high TCRbeta diversity at day 60 came from surviving recipient T cells and thymic progenitors. Reportedly, alpha-beta T cells present about two months post-transplant originated from several hundred expanded clones of graft origin. One year after transplant, T-cell counts and diversity came mostly from newly produced T cells.

Only a few counts were recorded for this clonotype. Its antigen is not known. The TCRbeta library incorporated unique molecular identifiers. Each CDR3 protein is one row after TCRdb ran MiXCR on the PCR reads. Of approximately 120,000 distinct CDR3 sequences in the sample, about 9.6% were seen once. This specimen was PBMCs, mostly from graft donor cells, taken 180 days after TCRalphabeta/CD19-depleted stem cell transplant. The sequence was collected from a girl under three years old who had a stem cell transplant for combined immunodeficiency, so the T cells may come from the graft donor.

The CDR3 sequence: CASSFGGRNEQYF. CDR3 nucleotide sequence: TGTGCCAGCAGTTTCGGGGGGCGGAACGAGCAGTACTTC. The J gene is TRBJ2-7, the V gene TRBV12-3 or TRBV12-4, with D perhaps matching TRBD2 (7 bases). Trimming took off 3 bases at V and 5 bases at J, with 11 bases between the two ends. CDR3 length: 13 amino acids.